The T cell receptor (beta chain) under discussion was sequenced for a study of OX40 agonist ivuxolimab in advanced cancers. The wider study: Ivuxolimab, an antibody acting as an agonist of OX40 (CD134), was used to treat patients. Ivuxolimab doses were 0.01, 0.1, 0.3, 1.5, 3 or 10 mg/kg every 2 weeks.

The CDR3 runs 16 residues. CDR1 and CDR2 from the germline V gene are MNHEY and SVGAGI. V was cut by 4 bases and J by 0 bases, with 13 bases left in between. The assay was immunoSEQ multiplex PCR, and TCRdb's table has in-frame clones only and misses some. The sample includes 50,000 to 70,000 clones, approximately 90% of them seen just once. The clonotype comes from an adult with an advanced solid tumor such as melanoma, head and neck, liver or kidney cancer. The rearrangement joins TRBV6-5 to TRBJ1-5; D is unclear. Sequenced material: CD4+ or CD8+ T cells sorted from blood, taken in a trial of the OX40 agonist ivuxolimab. The CDR3 region is CASSLARTASNQPQHF. CDR3 nucleotide sequence: TGTGCCAGCAGTTTAGCTCGCACAGCTAGCAATCAGCCCCAGCATTTT.